A selection of T cell receptor beta chains follows, all from one sample in a study of cytomegalovirus exposure and HLA in healthy donors. Sequencing was performed with immunoSEQ multiplex PCR; in TCRdb, only in-frame clones are kept and a portion is missing. The sample shows over 50,000 clones, more than 65% of them seen only once. What was sequenced was PBMCs. The receptors derive from a man aged 40-49 years in good health and CMV-seropositive. Both conserved end residues are part of each CDR3. Each record gives: D gene, clone size, J gene, V gene, CDR3 DNA, CDR3 protein. The D gene is left open where the match is weak. The listing skips clone size in some rows; elsewhere it reads once, few, many or a size class.

d_gene: TRBD1
abundance: once
j_gene: TRBJ1-1
v_gene: TRBV13
CDR3nt: TGTGCCAGCAGCTCAATGCGGACAGGGGTAGGAGCTGAAGCTTTCTTT
CDR3aa: CASSSMRTGVGAEAFF

d_gene: TRBD1
abundance: NA
j_gene: TRBJ2-7
v_gene: TRBV5-1
CDR3nt: TGCGCCAGCAGCACCGGGACAGTTGAAGCCTACGAGCAGTACTTC
CDR3aa: CASSTGTVEAYEQYF

d_gene: TRBD1
abundance: NA
j_gene: TRBJ1-3
v_gene: TRBV9
CDR3nt: TGTGCCAGCAGCGTAGTAGGGACAGGGATAGCTGGAAACACCATATATTTT
CDR3aa: CASSVVGTGIAGNTIYF

d_gene: TRBD2
abundance: NA
j_gene: TRBJ2-1
v_gene: TRBV11-3
CDR3nt: TGTGCCAGCAGGCAACCGGGACTAGGGGGTTACAATGAGCAGTTCTTC
CDR3aa: CASRQPGLGGYNEQFF

d_gene: NA
abundance: once
j_gene: TRBJ1-5
v_gene: TRBV5-6
CDR3nt: TGTGCCAGCAGCTTGGGGGGGCCAGCTATACATCAGCCCCAGCATTTT
CDR3aa: CASSLGGPAIHQPQHF

d_gene: TRBD1
abundance: NA
j_gene: TRBJ1-1
v_gene: TRBV7-2
CDR3nt: TGTGCCAGCAGCTTAACAGGGGGGTACACTGAAGCTTTCTTT
CDR3aa: CASSLTGGYTEAFF

d_gene: NA
abundance: once
j_gene: TRBJ2-5
v_gene: TRBV7-3
CDR3nt: TGTGCCAGCAGCCCTCACCCCGGAGAGACCCAGTACTTC
CDR3aa: CASSPHPGETQYF

d_gene: TRBD1
abundance: once
j_gene: TRBJ1-1
v_gene: TRBV9
CDR3nt: TGTGCCAGCAGCGTCTTGGGACAGGGTAATGAAGCTTTCTTT
CDR3aa: CASSVLGQGNEAFF

d_gene: NA
abundance: NA
j_gene: TRBJ1-6
v_gene: TRBV5-1
CDR3nt: TGCGCCAGCAGCTACTGGGGACTCACTAGGGATTCACCCCTCCACTTT
CDR3aa: CASSYWGLTRDSPLHF

d_gene: NA
abundance: once
j_gene: TRBJ1-2
v_gene: TRBV30
CDR3nt: TGTGCCTGGAGTAGGGACACCGACTTAAGCACCTTC
CDR3aa: CAWSRDTDLSTF

d_gene: NA
abundance: few
j_gene: TRBJ2-3
v_gene: TRBV7-5
CDR3nt: TGTGTCAGAAGCTTGTTACCCTTGGTGGCGGGGGGGGGACATAGCACAGATACGCAGTATTTT
CDR3aa: CVRSLLPLVAGGGHSTDTQYF

d_gene: NA
abundance: NA
j_gene: TRBJ1-2
v_gene: TRBV18
CDR3nt: TGTGCCAGCTCCCCTTCGGACTTTTCTAACTATGGCTACACCTTC
CDR3aa: CASSPSDFSNYGYTF

d_gene: NA
abundance: NA
j_gene: TRBJ1-2
v_gene: TRBV6-1
CDR3nt: TGTGCCAGCAGTCAACCGAGAGGGGGCTATGGCTACACCTTC
CDR3aa: CASSQPRGGYGYTF

d_gene: TRBD2
abundance: few
j_gene: TRBJ2-5
v_gene: TRBV6-5
CDR3nt: TGTGCCAGCAGTTACCGACTAGCGGGGGCGGGAGAGACCCAGTACTTC
CDR3aa: CASSYRLAGAGETQYF

d_gene: TRBD1
abundance: NA
j_gene: TRBJ2-7
v_gene: TRBV7-6
CDR3nt: TGTGCCAGCAGCGCCTTATCCGGGACAGGCGCCTACGAGCAGTACTTC
CDR3aa: CASSALSGTGAYEQYF

d_gene: TRBD1
abundance: NA
j_gene: TRBJ1-5
v_gene: TRBV30
CDR3nt: TGTGCCTGGAGTGTTAGGGGGCAAGGCAATCAGCCCCAGCATTTT
CDR3aa: CAWSVRGQGNQPQHF

d_gene: TRBD1
abundance: NA
j_gene: TRBJ1-1
v_gene: TRBV7-9
CDR3nt: TGTGCCAGCAGCTTAGCCCGGGGACAGGGTAGGGCTGAAGCTTTCTTT
CDR3aa: CASSLARGQGRAEAFF

d_gene: TRBD1
abundance: NA
j_gene: TRBJ1-3
v_gene: TRBV11-3
CDR3nt: TGTGCCAGCAGCTCCGGAGACAGGGCTGGAAACACCATATATTTT
CDR3aa: CASSSGDRAGNTIYF

d_gene: NA
abundance: NA
j_gene: TRBJ2-1
v_gene: TRBV7-6
CDR3nt: TGTGCCAGCAGCTTAGAGCTGGGGGGCTACAATGAGCAGTTCTTC
CDR3aa: CASSLELGGYNEQFF

d_gene: NA
abundance: NA
j_gene: TRBJ2-5
v_gene: TRBV12-5
CDR3nt: TGTGCTAGTGGTTTGGGGTCCAGGGTACGGGAGACCCAGTACTTC
CDR3aa: CASGLGSRVRETQYF

d_gene: TRBD2
abundance: NA
j_gene: TRBJ2-5
v_gene: TRBV2
CDR3nt: TGTGCCAGCAAATTATCGACTACTAGCGGGGGAGAGACCCAGTACTTC
CDR3aa: CASKLSTTSGGETQYF

d_gene: NA
abundance: NA
j_gene: TRBJ2-1
v_gene: TRBV19
CDR3nt: TGTGCCAGTAGTACCAGCGGGAATGAGCAGTTCTTC
CDR3aa: CASSTSGNEQFF

d_gene: NA
abundance: NA
j_gene: TRBJ1-3
v_gene: TRBV4-2
CDR3nt: TGTGCCAGCAGCCAAGATTGGGGCGTAAACACCATATATTTT
CDR3aa: CASSQDWGVNTIYF

d_gene: TRBD1
abundance: NA
j_gene: TRBJ1-5
v_gene: TRBV30
CDR3nt: TGTGCCTGGACCCGGGACAGGGACGTTGGGGTTACAAGTTATCAGCCCCAGCATTTT
CDR3aa: CAWTRDRDVGVTSYQPQHF

d_gene: NA
abundance: few
j_gene: TRBJ1-2
v_gene: TRBV5-1
CDR3nt: TGCGCCAGCAGCTTGGCCAATGATCCCGGAGACGGCTACACCTTC
CDR3aa: CASSLANDPGDGYTF

d_gene: NA
abundance: NA
j_gene: TRBJ1-4
v_gene: TRBV10-3
CDR3nt: TGTGCCATCAGTGTAAGGGGAGGTGAAAAACTGTTTTTT
CDR3aa: CAISVRGGEKLFF

d_gene: NA
abundance: few
j_gene: TRBJ2-2
v_gene: TRBV7-9
CDR3nt: TGTGCCAGCAGCTTACTGACGGCCAGAGGCGGGGAGCTGTTTTTT
CDR3aa: CASSLLTARGGELFF

d_gene: NA
abundance: NA
j_gene: TRBJ1-3
v_gene: TRBV9
CDR3nt: TGTGCCAGCAGCGTAACGAGCTCTGGAAACACCATATATTTT
CDR3aa: CASSVTSSGNTIYF

d_gene: TRBD2
abundance: few
j_gene: TRBJ2-3
v_gene: TRBV6-1
CDR3nt: TGTGCCAGCAGTGAAGGGTGGCTAGCGGGGGGGGGCACAGATACGCAGTATTTT
CDR3aa: CASSEGWLAGGGTDTQYF

d_gene: NA
abundance: NA
j_gene: TRBJ1-1
v_gene: TRBV4-3
CDR3nt: TGCGCCAGCAGCCACTTAGACAAGAGTGAAGCTTTCTTT
CDR3aa: CASSHLDKSEAFF

d_gene: NA
abundance: NA
j_gene: TRBJ1-1
v_gene: TRBV14
CDR3nt: TGTGCCAGCAGCTCGCCGGGACAAGGATTGCAAGCTTTCTTT
CDR3aa: CASSSPGQGLQAFF

d_gene: TRBD1
abundance: NA
j_gene: TRBJ1-2
v_gene: TRBV5-8
CDR3nt: TGTGCCAGCAGATCCCAGGGGGTAGACTATGGCTACACCTTC
CDR3aa: CASRSQGVDYGYTF

d_gene: NA
abundance: NA
j_gene: TRBJ1-2
v_gene: TRBV14
CDR3nt: TGTGCCAGCAGCCAAGGCACAGGAGCTAACTATGGCTACACCTTC
CDR3aa: CASSQGTGANYGYTF

d_gene: NA
abundance: NA
j_gene: TRBJ1-2
v_gene: TRBV7-9
CDR3nt: TGTGCCAGCAGCTTAACGCAGGGGCCCCAGCAGCGTAACTATGGCTACACCTTC
CDR3aa: CASSLTQGPQQRNYGYTF

d_gene: TRBD2
abundance: NA
j_gene: TRBJ2-5
v_gene: TRBV4-1
CDR3nt: TGCGCCAGCAGCCCCGGACTAGCGGGGGGGCGGCAAGAGACCCAGTACTTC
CDR3aa: CASSPGLAGGRQETQYF

d_gene: NA
abundance: NA
j_gene: TRBJ1-2
v_gene: TRBV29-1
CDR3nt: TGCAGCGTTGGGGAGGCAGGGACGCACTATGGCTACACCTTC
CDR3aa: CSVGEAGTHYGYTF

d_gene: TRBD2
abundance: NA
j_gene: TRBJ2-7
v_gene: TRBV2
CDR3nt: TGTGCCAGCGAGCGGGGAAACTCCTACGAGCAGTACTTC
CDR3aa: CASERGNSYEQYF

d_gene: TRBD1
abundance: NA
j_gene: TRBJ1-6
v_gene: TRBV5-1
CDR3nt: TGCGCCAGCACCCCCGGACAGGACCACTATAATTCACCCCTCCACTTT
CDR3aa: CASTPGQDHYNSPLHF

d_gene: TRBD1
abundance: NA
j_gene: TRBJ1-2
v_gene: TRBV4-3
CDR3nt: TGCGCCAGCAGCCAACCGGGACAGGGGGCTTATGGCTACACCTTC
CDR3aa: CASSQPGQGAYGYTF

d_gene: NA
abundance: NA
j_gene: TRBJ1-1
v_gene: TRBV25-1
CDR3nt: TGTGCCAGCAGACATCTAGGGGGGGGCACTGAAGCTTTCTTT
CDR3aa: CASRHLGGGTEAFF

d_gene: NA
abundance: few
j_gene: TRBJ1-3
v_gene: TRBV5-3
CDR3nt: TGTGCCAGAAGCTTGAGGCCTCCCGTAAGACTCTCTGGAAACACCATATATTTT
CDR3aa: CARSLRPPVRLSGNTIYF

d_gene: TRBD2
abundance: NA
j_gene: TRBJ2-3
v_gene: TRBV9
CDR3nt: TGTGCCAGCAGCGTAAATCAGCGGGGGTCCGGAGATACGCAGTATTTT
CDR3aa: CASSVNQRGSGDTQYF

d_gene: NA
abundance: NA
j_gene: TRBJ1-1
v_gene: TRBV6-1
CDR3nt: TGTGCCAGCATGGGCCAGGGGAACATGAACACTGAAGCTTTCTTT
CDR3aa: CASMGQGNMNTEAFF

d_gene: NA
abundance: NA
j_gene: TRBJ2-7
v_gene: TRBV2
CDR3nt: TGTGCCAGCAGTCGACAAAGCTACGAGCAGTACTTC
CDR3aa: CASSRQSYEQYF

d_gene: NA
abundance: NA
j_gene: TRBJ2-3
v_gene: TRBV30
CDR3nt: TGTGCCTGGAGTACTACTAGGGGGAGCACAGATACGCAGTATTTT
CDR3aa: CAWSTTRGSTDTQYF

d_gene: NA
abundance: NA
j_gene: TRBJ2-6
v_gene: TRBV5-8
CDR3nt: TGTGCCAGCAGCTTCACTGGGGCCAACGTCCTGACTTTC
CDR3aa: CASSFTGANVLTF

d_gene: NA
abundance: few
j_gene: TRBJ1-2
v_gene: TRBV10-1
CDR3nt: TGCGCCAGCAGTGTTACAGGGTTGGGGGGCTACACCTTC
CDR3aa: CASSVTGLGGYTF

d_gene: TRBD1
abundance: NA
j_gene: TRBJ1-1
v_gene: TRBV6-1
CDR3nt: TGTGCCAGCAGTGGGCCCACAGGGGGCTACACTGAAGCTTTCTTT
CDR3aa: CASSGPTGGYTEAFF

d_gene: TRBD1
abundance: NA
j_gene: TRBJ2-7
v_gene: TRBV15
CDR3nt: TGTGCCACCAGCAGAGATCCGACAGGGGGCTACGAGCAGTACTTC
CDR3aa: CATSRDPTGGYEQYF

d_gene: TRBD2
abundance: once
j_gene: TRBJ2-1
v_gene: TRBV5-1
CDR3nt: TGCGCCAGCAGCGCGTTAAGCGGGGGGGGCTACAATGAGCAGTTCTTC
CDR3aa: CASSALSGGGYNEQFF

d_gene: TRBD2
abundance: NA
j_gene: TRBJ2-1
v_gene: TRBV29-1
CDR3nt: TGCATCGGGGCTAGCGGGGACAATGAGCAGTTCTTC
CDR3aa: CIGASGDNEQFF